The rows below give T cell receptor beta chains drawn from one sample of a study of blood T cell repertoires in COVID-19. Libraries were prepared by immunoSEQ multiplex PCR; TCRdb keeps only in-frame clonotypes and omits some of them. This sample has around 180,000 clones, with around 82% found just once. Sequencing input: peripheral blood. The receptors originated from a woman of 80 years or more with active or convalescent COVID-19. Each CDR3 is given with its conserved first and last residue. Each record gives: D gene, V gene, clone size, J gene, CDR3 DNA, CDR3 protein. The D gene is left open where the match is weak. Clone size is not always given. Where it is, it says once, few, many or a class for expanded clones.

d_call: TRBD2
v_call: TRBV2
clone_size: NA
j_call: TRBJ2-7
cdr3_nt: TGTGCCAGCAGTGAAATGCGGGGGTCGGGCCACGAGCAGTACTTC
cdr3_aa: CASSEMRGSGHEQYF

d_call: NA
v_call: TRBV7-9
clone_size: NA
j_call: TRBJ1-2
cdr3_nt: TGTGCCAGCAGGAGACAGCCTGAGACCTATGGCTACACCTTC
cdr3_aa: CASRRQPETYGYTF

d_call: NA
v_call: TRBV19
clone_size: few
j_call: TRBJ1-3
cdr3_nt: TGTGCCAGTAGTTTCCCCGGACAACAGGTCGTTTCTGGAAACACCATATATTTT
cdr3_aa: CASSFPGQQVVSGNTIYF

d_call: NA
v_call: TRBV24-1
clone_size: NA
j_call: TRBJ2-7
cdr3_nt: TGTGCCACCAGTGATTCCCGGGGCGAGCAGTACTTC
cdr3_aa: CATSDSRGEQYF

d_call: NA
v_call: TRBV4-2
clone_size: NA
j_call: TRBJ2-2
cdr3_nt: TGTGCCAGCAGCCAAAATGTAGAGGCTAGGACCGGGGAGCTGTTTTTT
cdr3_aa: CASSQNVEARTGELFF

d_call: TRBD2
v_call: TRBV10-3
clone_size: few
j_call: TRBJ2-5
cdr3_nt: TGTGCCACCTCCGGGACTAGCGGGAACTCACTCCAAGAGACCCAGTACTTC
cdr3_aa: CATSGTSGNSLQETQYF

d_call: NA
v_call: TRBV18
clone_size: NA
j_call: TRBJ1-3
cdr3_nt: TGTGCCAGCTCACCGCCGGGGACTGGAAACACCATATATTTT
cdr3_aa: CASSPPGTGNTIYF

d_call: TRBD1
v_call: TRBV24-1
clone_size: NA
j_call: TRBJ2-3
cdr3_nt: TGTGCCACCAGTGATTCAGGACAGGGTAAAGATACGCAGTATTTT
cdr3_aa: CATSDSGQGKDTQYF

d_call: TRBD1
v_call: TRBV30
clone_size: once
j_call: TRBJ1-2
cdr3_nt: TGTGCCTGGAGTGAACAGGGGGGCAGGGCGTTGTTC
cdr3_aa: CAWSEQGGRALF

d_call: NA
v_call: TRBV3-1/TRBV3-2
clone_size: NA
j_call: TRBJ1-2
cdr3_nt: TGTGCCAGCAGCCCTGGGAGGGCGACCTGGGGCTACACCTTC
cdr3_aa: CASSPGRATWGYTF

d_call: TRBD1
v_call: TRBV7-3
clone_size: NA
j_call: TRBJ2-7
cdr3_nt: TGTGCCAGCAGGGGCGCGGGGACAGGGAACGAGCAGTACTTC
cdr3_aa: CASRGAGTGNEQYF

d_call: NA
v_call: TRBV9
clone_size: NA
j_call: TRBJ1-1
cdr3_nt: TGTGCCAGCAGCAAATCCGGGGACTATAAGCACACTGAAGCTTTCTTT
cdr3_aa: CASSKSGDYKHTEAFF

d_call: NA
v_call: TRBV5-1
clone_size: once
j_call: TRBJ2-2
cdr3_nt: TGCGCCAGCAGCTTGACAGGGAGTACCGGGGAGCTGTTTTTT
cdr3_aa: CASSLTGSTGELFF

d_call: TRBD1
v_call: TRBV30
clone_size: NA
j_call: TRBJ1-1
cdr3_nt: TGTGCCCGGGACAGGGACCCCAACACTGAAGCTTTCTTT
cdr3_aa: CARDRDPNTEAFF

d_call: NA
v_call: TRBV11-2
clone_size: NA
j_call: TRBJ1-1
cdr3_nt: TGTGCCAGCAGCCAAGACAGTATCACTGAAGCTTTCTTT
cdr3_aa: CASSQDSITEAFF

d_call: NA
v_call: TRBV19
clone_size: once
j_call: TRBJ1-5
cdr3_nt: TGTGCCAGTAGTACCCCCAGGGGCGCGGTCTCTTGGCCCCAGCATTTT
cdr3_aa: CASSTPRGAVSWPQHF

d_call: TRBD1
v_call: TRBV29-1
clone_size: NA
j_call: TRBJ2-7
cdr3_nt: TGCAGCGTCGGTTTCCAGACAGGGTACTACGAGCAGTACTTC
cdr3_aa: CSVGFQTGYYEQYF

d_call: TRBD1
v_call: TRBV6-6
clone_size: NA
j_call: TRBJ1-1
cdr3_nt: TGTGCCAGCAGTCAAGATCAGGGGGATGCTTTCTTT
cdr3_aa: CASSQDQGDAFF

d_call: NA
v_call: TRBV3-1/TRBV3-2
clone_size: few
j_call: TRBJ1-4
cdr3_nt: TGTGCCAGCAGCCAAGGGGGAGGGGCCAGATTAATCGAAAAACTGTTTTTT
cdr3_aa: CASSQGGGARLIEKLFF

d_call: TRBD1
v_call: TRBV7-2
clone_size: NA
j_call: TRBJ2-1
cdr3_nt: TGTGCCAGCAGCACCAGGAAAGGGGGCGCTTACAATGAGCAGTTCTTC
cdr3_aa: CASSTRKGGAYNEQFF

d_call: TRBD2
v_call: TRBV19
clone_size: once
j_call: TRBJ2-1
cdr3_nt: TGTGCCAGTATCGGACTAGCGGGAGGTTCTGAGCAGTTCTTC
cdr3_aa: CASIGLAGGSEQFF

d_call: TRBD1
v_call: TRBV6-5
clone_size: NA
j_call: TRBJ2-7
cdr3_nt: TGTGCCAGCAGCCCAGACAGGGCGTCCTACGAGCAGTACTTC
cdr3_aa: CASSPDRASYEQYF

d_call: TRBD1
v_call: TRBV19
clone_size: few
j_call: TRBJ1-5
cdr3_nt: TGTGCCAGTAGTTGGGACAGGGGAGGGGAAAGCAATCAGCCCCAGCATTTT
cdr3_aa: CASSWDRGGESNQPQHF

d_call: TRBD1
v_call: TRBV19
clone_size: NA
j_call: TRBJ2-5
cdr3_nt: TGTGCCAGCGCAAGAGGACAGGGGGCGGTCGGAGAGACCCAGTACTTC
cdr3_aa: CASARGQGAVGETQYF

d_call: TRBD2
v_call: TRBV27
clone_size: once
j_call: TRBJ2-1
cdr3_nt: TGTGCCAGCAGAATGACTAGCGGCTTCTACAATGAGCAGTTCTTC
cdr3_aa: CASRMTSGFYNEQFF

d_call: NA
v_call: TRBV9
clone_size: NA
j_call: TRBJ1-2
cdr3_nt: TGTGCCAGCAGCGTAGCTCCAGGGCCCTATGGCTACACCTTC
cdr3_aa: CASSVAPGPYGYTF

d_call: TRBD1
v_call: TRBV27
clone_size: NA
j_call: TRBJ2-7
cdr3_nt: TGTGCCAGCAGTTTTCGGACAGGGGGCAACTACGAGCAGTACTTC
cdr3_aa: CASSFRTGGNYEQYF

d_call: TRBD1
v_call: TRBV7-9
clone_size: NA
j_call: TRBJ1-3
cdr3_nt: TGTGCCAGCAGCTTAATCCCGGGACAGAGCTCTGGAAACACCATATATTTT
cdr3_aa: CASSLIPGQSSGNTIYF

d_call: TRBD1
v_call: TRBV3-1/TRBV3-2
clone_size: few
j_call: TRBJ1-2
cdr3_nt: TGTGCCAGCAGCCAGTTAGATGACAGGGAGGATGGCTACACCTTC
cdr3_aa: CASSQLDDREDGYTF

d_call: NA
v_call: TRBV3-1/TRBV3-2
clone_size: NA
j_call: TRBJ2-5
cdr3_nt: TGTGCCAGCAGGCAGAGGATGACCCAGTACTTC
cdr3_aa: CASRQRMTQYF

d_call: NA
v_call: TRBV7-7
clone_size: NA
j_call: TRBJ2-1
cdr3_nt: TGTGCTAGCAGCTTCGCGGGGGCCTCCTACAATGAGCAGTTCTTC
cdr3_aa: CASSFAGASYNEQFF

d_call: TRBD1
v_call: TRBV4-2
clone_size: NA
j_call: TRBJ2-2
cdr3_nt: TGTGCCAGCAGCCCCACAGGGGCGACCACCGGGGAGCTGTTTTTT
cdr3_aa: CASSPTGATTGELFF

d_call: NA
v_call: TRBV10-3
clone_size: NA
j_call: TRBJ1-2
cdr3_nt: TGTGCCACTTCACAGGTCTATGGCTACACCTTC
cdr3_aa: CATSQVYGYTF

d_call: NA
v_call: TRBV18
clone_size: few
j_call: TRBJ1-2
cdr3_nt: TGTGCCAGCTCAGCGGGAGAGCCCTTTTATGGCTACACCTTC
cdr3_aa: CASSAGEPFYGYTF

d_call: NA
v_call: TRBV5-1
clone_size: NA
j_call: TRBJ2-7
cdr3_nt: TGCGCCAGCAGCTTTCTGGCAGAACGTTCTGGCGAGCAGTACTTC
cdr3_aa: CASSFLAERSGEQYF

d_call: TRBD1
v_call: TRBV12-3/TRBV12-4
clone_size: NA
j_call: TRBJ1-2
cdr3_nt: TGTGCCAGCAGTTTAGTCGCCCGGGACAGAGCAGACTTC
cdr3_aa: CASSLVARDRADF

d_call: NA
v_call: TRBV12-5
clone_size: NA
j_call: TRBJ1-2
cdr3_nt: TGTGCTAGTGTCCCGCGGGAGTATGGCTACACCTTC
cdr3_aa: CASVPREYGYTF

d_call: NA
v_call: TRBV7-3
clone_size: NA
j_call: TRBJ1-2
cdr3_nt: TGTGCCAGCAGCCCAACAGGGTCTTTGACCTATGGCTACACCTTC
cdr3_aa: CASSPTGSLTYGYTF

d_call: NA
v_call: TRBV15
clone_size: few
j_call: TRBJ1-2
cdr3_nt: TGTGCCACCAGCAGAGATCTAGCAGCGAGCTATGGCTACACCTTC
cdr3_aa: CATSRDLAASYGYTF

d_call: NA
v_call: TRBV7-3
clone_size: NA
j_call: TRBJ2-1
cdr3_nt: TGTGCCAGCAGCCCAACCACTTTCCATGAGCAGTTCTTC
cdr3_aa: CASSPTTFHEQFF

d_call: TRBD1
v_call: TRBV6-2/TRBV6-3
clone_size: NA
j_call: TRBJ2-3
cdr3_nt: TGTGCCAGCAGTCAGGGACAGGGAGGGACAGATACGCAGTATTTT
cdr3_aa: CASSQGQGGTDTQYF

d_call: TRBD1
v_call: TRBV5-5
clone_size: NA
j_call: TRBJ1-1
cdr3_nt: TGTGCCAGCAGCTTGACATCCAGGGGGCAATACACTGAAGCTTTCTTT
cdr3_aa: CASSLTSRGQYTEAFF

d_call: NA
v_call: TRBV28
clone_size: few
j_call: TRBJ1-2
cdr3_nt: TGTGCCAGCAGTTCCCCTCCAGACTATGGCTACACCTTC
cdr3_aa: CASSSPPDYGYTF

d_call: TRBD2
v_call: TRBV7-2
clone_size: NA
j_call: TRBJ2-1
cdr3_nt: TGTGCCAGCAGGGGGGGAGGGCGGAACTACAATGAGCAGTTCTTC
cdr3_aa: CASRGGGRNYNEQFF

d_call: NA
v_call: TRBV7-9
clone_size: NA
j_call: TRBJ2-7
cdr3_nt: TGTGCCAGCAGCCTATCGGGCCTCAGGGGAAACTACGAGCAGTACTTC
cdr3_aa: CASSLSGLRGNYEQYF

d_call: NA
v_call: TRBV30
clone_size: NA
j_call: TRBJ2-7
cdr3_nt: TGTGCCTGGAGGGCCTCGGGAATCTCCTACGAGCAGTACTTC
cdr3_aa: CAWRASGISYEQYF

d_call: NA
v_call: TRBV20-1
clone_size: NA
j_call: TRBJ1-2
cdr3_nt: TGCAGTGCCCAACTGGTTTATGGCTACACCTTC
cdr3_aa: CSAQLVYGYTF

d_call: NA
v_call: TRBV5-1
clone_size: few
j_call: TRBJ2-2
cdr3_nt: TGCGCCAGCAGCTCCCGGGGGAGTGCCGCGAACACCGGGGAGCTGTTTTTT
cdr3_aa: CASSSRGSAANTGELFF

d_call: NA
v_call: TRBV11-2
clone_size: NA
j_call: TRBJ1-1
cdr3_nt: TGTGCCAGCAGCTTATTTGGGACAACGAACACTGAAGCTTTCTTT
cdr3_aa: CASSLFGTTNTEAFF

d_call: NA
v_call: TRBV5-4
clone_size: NA
j_call: TRBJ1-2
cdr3_nt: TGTGCCAGCAGCTTGCCGGGGGGCTGGGGCTACACCTTC
cdr3_aa: CASSLPGGWGYTF

d_call: NA
v_call: TRBV7-8
clone_size: once
j_call: TRBJ1-5
cdr3_nt: TGTGCCAGCAGCTTAGGTTTGAGTGGAGGGCAGCCCCAGCATTTT
cdr3_aa: CASSLGLSGGQPQHF

d_call: TRBD2
v_call: TRBV11-2
clone_size: few
j_call: TRBJ2-7
cdr3_nt: TGTGCCAGCCGGGGGGCCTACGAGCAGTACTTC
cdr3_aa: CASRGAYEQYF

d_call: NA
v_call: TRBV7-9
clone_size: NA
j_call: TRBJ1-2
cdr3_nt: TGTGCCAGCAGCACCCGACAGAGCCCCTATGGCTACACCTTC
cdr3_aa: CASSTRQSPYGYTF